The 32 T cell receptor beta chains below come from one sample, sequenced in a study of T-cell memory formation after mild COVID-19. TCRdb independently ran MiXCR on the 5' RACE reads; one entry per CDR3 protein. The sample lists approximately 450,000 distinct CDR3 sequences, around a sixth occurring once. Input material: PBMCs or a T cell subset sorted from them (not recorded which). The source is an adult woman who had mild COVID-19 (a few samples of this study predate the infection). Cell type and time point are not known.

The CDR3 nucleotides are TGTGCCAGCACCGTTCGTACAGATACGCAGTATTTT. This codes for CASTVRTDTQYF. The chain has TRBV2 and TRBJ2-3; no clear D. This CDR3 has 12 amino acids. Trimming cost V 7 bases and J 3 bases, with 8 bases left between them. Germline V gene data show CDR1 as SNHLY and CDR2 as FYNNEI.

At least ten counts were recorded for this clonotype. The chain recombines TRBV7-2 with TRBJ1-1; the D is unclear. This CDR3 is built from 14 residues. The ends were cut back, 5 bases at V and 4 bases at J, with 14 bases in the middle. The V gene's germline CDR1 is SGHTA and CDR2 FQGNSA. As DNA, the CDR3 is TGTGCCAGCAGCCATGGAAACGGCGGCACTGAAGCTTTCTTT. It specifies CASSHGNGGTEAFF.

This clonotype was observed a few times. The V gene is TRBV5-1, the J gene TRBJ1-5; tentative D call: TRBD1 (6 bases). The CDR3 is made up of 17 amino acids. Trimming cost V 1 base and J 6 bases, with 20 bases left between them. Germline V gene lookup returns CDR1 SGHRS and CDR2 YFSETQ. CDR3 sequence reads: CASSLLSVGGAGQPQHF. Written as DNA, the CDR3 is TGCGCCAGCAGCTTGCTTTCGGTCGGGGGGGCCGGTCAGCCCCAGCATTTT.

The rearrangement uses TRBV6-5 and TRBJ2-7; 8 bases align to TRBD2. Losses at the gene ends were 6 bases for V and 8 bases for J; bases not matched to a gene: 9. Looked up from germline, CDR1 is MNHEY and CDR2 is SVGAGI. This CDR3 contains 13 residues. The CDR3, as DNA: TGTGCCAGCAGGGAGAGCGGGGGAGGCCAGCAGTACTTC. As protein: CASRESGGGQQYF.

Of note for this clonotype: At one of its ends the junction is not consistent with the germline gene, which may arise from a read error. V usage is TRBV11-1 and J usage is TRBJ1-2; TRBD1 aligns across 9 bases. CDR1 and CDR2 from the germline V gene are SGHAT and FQDESV (reference sequence). This CDR3 region has 13 residues. This CDR3 is CASSLAGQGRAFF. In DNA form, the CDR3 reads TGTGCCAGCAGCTTAGCAGGACAGGGGCGCGCCTTCTTC.

The J gene is TRBJ1-6, the V gene TRBV9; TRBD1 might be the D (5 bases). The germline gives CDR1 SGDLS, CDR2 YYNGEE. The CDR3 consists of 17 residues. With 4 bases removed from V and 2 bases from J, the gap between germline ends came to 16 bases. The CDR3 sequence is CASSTGASSAYNSPLHF. The CDR3 bases are TGTGCCAGCAGCACAGGCGCCTCGAGCGCCTATAATTCACCCCTCCACTTT.

The chain combines TRBV20-1 with TRBJ1-5, with no clear D. V dropped 1 base and J dropped 4 bases, with 11 bases sitting between them. CDR1 is DFQATT, CDR2 SNEGSKA, per germline (reference sequence). The CDR3 consists of 14 residues. In nucleotides, the CDR3 is TGCAGTGCTAGAGGGGCCTCCGGGAATCAGCCCCAGCATTTT. Translation gives CSARGASGNQPQHF.

The rearrangement uses TRBV10-3 and TRBJ1-2; TRBD1 agrees at 9 bases. Germline CDR1 ENHRY, CDR2 SYGVKD. This CDR3 has 15 residues. The ends lost 10 bases at V and 1 base at J; junction bases unmatched: 10. This CDR3 is CATTTGGDGNYGYTF. The CDR3 DNA reads as TGTGCCACAACAACAGGGGGCGATGGTAACTATGGCTACACCTTC.

V is TRBV16 and J is TRBJ2-7; the match to TRBD1 covers 10 bases. This CDR3 region has 16 residues. Losses at the gene ends were 3 bases for V and 4 bases for J; bases not matched to a gene: 9. CDR1 is KGHSY, CDR2 FQNENV, per germline. The CDR3 loop is CASSHPGTGALYEQYF. The CDR3 DNA follows: TGTGCCAGCAGCCACCCCGGGACAGGGGCGTTGTACGAGCAGTACTTC.

The chain combines TRBV5-6 with TRBJ2-3, with a weak D call TRBD2 (6 bases). CDR1 SGHDT and CDR2 YYEEEE come from the germline V gene. There are 13 residues in the CDR3. Trimming stripped 5 bases from V and 4 bases from J, with 11 bases between. The CDR3 DNA follows: TGTGCCAGCAGACTACTAGCCGCAGATACGCAGTATTTT. Protein product: CASRLLAADTQYF.

This clonotype has ten or more counts. The chain joins TRBV24-1 to TRBJ1-5; 8 positions match TRBD1. Trimming at V came to 3 bases and at J to 5 bases, leaving 2 bases not matched to a gene. This CDR3 comprises 14 residues. CDR1 is KGHDR and CDR2 is SFDVKD in the germline V gene. Here the CDR3 DNA reads TGTGCCACCAGTGATGACAGGGGTCATCAGCCCCAGCATTTT. It is translated as CATSDDRGHQPQHF.

CDR3 residues: CASSQGEVLNMNTEAFF. DNA for the CDR3: TGTGCCAGCAGCCAAGGCGAAGTACTAAACATGAACACTGAAGCTTTCTTT. The chain employs TRBV11-3 and TRBJ1-1; D is uncertain. Germline V gene data show CDR1 as SGHNT and CDR2 as YENEEA. Trimming took 5 bases from V and 0 from J, leaving 19 bases between them. The CDR3 consists of 17 residues.

This clonotype has only a few counts. The V call is TRBV7-8, the J call TRBJ2-7; possibly TRBD1 or TRBD2 for D (6 bases each). CDR3 length equals 14 residues. Trimming left V 10 bases short and J 4 bases short, with 20 bases between. The V gene's germline CDR1 is SGHVS and CDR2 FQNEAQ. CDR3: CATTRGDGSYEQYF. CDR3 nucleotide sequence: TGTGCCACAACAAGGGGGGACGGATCTTACGAGCAGTACTTC.

This clonotype was picked up a small number of times. The V call is TRBV5-1, the J call TRBJ2-1; 12 bases align to TRBD2. J gave up 5 bases and V 1 base, and 4 bases lay outside the gene matches. Germline values: CDR1 SGHRS, CDR2 YFSETQ. CDR3 size: 16 residues. The DNA of the CDR3 is TGCGCCAGCAGCTTGTCGACTAGCGGGAGCGACAATGAGCAGTTCTTC. Residues: CASSLSTSGSDNEQFF.

This sequence joins TRBV4-3 and TRBJ2-6; possible D gene TRBD1, 6 bases. Germline-derived CDR1 and CDR2 are LGHNA and YSLEER. The CDR3 length is 17 residues. Trimming took 0 bases from V and 2 from J, leaving 11 bases between them. The CDR3 nucleotides are TGCGCCAGCAGCCAAGAATCACAGGGTACTGGGGCCAACGTCCTGACTTTC. Amino acid sequence: CASSQESQGTGANVLTF.

This clonotype came up a few times. CDR3 DNA: TGTGCCAGCAGCTTAGCCCGGGGAGTATACCAAGAGACCCAGTACTTC. This gives the protein CASSLARGVYQETQYF. The V gene is TRBV7-9, the J gene TRBJ2-5; D might be TRBD2 (5 bases). The V gene lost 0 bases and the J gene lost 0 bases, with 11 bases spanning the gap. Germline V lookup: CDR1 SEHNR, CDR2 FQNEAQ (reference sequence). The CDR3 runs 16 residues.

The chain couples TRBV9 to TRBJ2-1, with D unresolved. Germline V lookup: CDR1 SGDLS, CDR2 YYNGEE. V was cut by 1 base and J by 0 bases, with 11 bases left in between. This CDR3 contains 16 residues. The CDR3 region has the DNA TGTGCCAGCAGCGTAATAGTTCCTAGCTCCTACAATGAGCAGTTCTTC. It codes for CASSVIVPSSYNEQFF.

As regards this clonotype: The junction departs from the called germline gene at one end, perhaps through a read error. The J gene is TRBJ2-1, the V gene TRBV9; maybe TRBD2 (6 bases). Germline V gene data show CDR1 as SGDLS and CDR2 as YYNGEE. The CDR3 is 14 residues long. Here the CDR3 reads CAISVGGGAGEQFF. The DNA of the CDR3 is TGTGCCATCAGCGTAGGTGGTGGAGCGGGTGAGCAGTTCTTC. The full variable domain, in which reference TRBV9 and TRBJ2-1 provide the parts outside the CDR3, is DSGVTQTPKHLITATGQRVTLRCSPRSGDLSVYWYQQSLDQGLQFLIQYYNGEERAKGNILERFSAQQFPDLHSELNLSSLELGDSALYFCAISVGGGAGEQFFGPGTRLTVL.

V is TRBV4-2 and J is TRBJ1-1; D is ambiguous. CDR3 size: 14 residues. V was shortened by 1 base and J by 6 bases, with 12 bases between the two germline ends. Germline CDR1 is LGHNA and CDR2 is YNFKEQ. CDR3 bases: TGTGCCAGCAGCCAAGCGACGGGAGAGGCTGAAGCTTTCTTT. Encoded protein: CASSQATGEAEAFF.

The CDR3 loop reads CASSLEGRANTGELFF. For the CDR3, the DNA is TGTGCCAGCAGCTTAGAGGGGAGGGCGAACACCGGGGAGCTGTTTTTT. The chain has TRBV11-1 and TRBJ2-2, with TRBD2 identical over 7 bases. J was trimmed by 0 bases and V by 1 base; bases with no gene match: 2. The germline V gene encodes CDR1 SGHAT and CDR2 FQDESV (reference sequence). The CDR3 is made up of 16 amino acids.

This clonotype has just a few counts. The chain is built from TRBV6-1 and TRBJ2-1, with TRBD2 as a possible D gene (5 bases). With 7 bases removed from V and 4 bases from J, the gap between germline ends came to 11 bases. The germline gives CDR1 MNHNS, CDR2 SASEGT. This CDR3 contains 13 residues. For the CDR3, the DNA is TGTGCCAGCACCCCCACGGGGTACAATGAGCAGTTCTTC. Amino acid sequence: CASTPTGYNEQFF.

This clonotype was detected a few times. This chain links TRBV7-2 with TRBJ2-1; the D is unclear. The V gene's germline CDR1 is SGHTA and CDR2 FQGNSA. V was cut by 1 base and J by 2 bases, with 12 bases left in between. The CDR3 sequence is 16 residues long. This chain's CDR3 is CASSLEVSVTYNEQFF. The CDR3 DNA sequence: TGTGCCAGCAGCTTAGAGGTCTCGGTAACCTACAATGAGCAGTTCTTC.

The chain has TRBV4-2 and TRBJ2-3, with a possible D match to TRBD1 (5 bases). V lost 1 base to trimming and J lost 0 bases, with 8 bases between them. CDR1 and CDR2 (germline): LGHNA, YNFKEQ. The CDR3 is made up of 15 amino acids. The CDR3 region is CASSQAGYSTDTQYF. The DNA of the CDR3 is TGTGCCAGCAGCCAAGCAGGGTATAGCACAGATACGCAGTATTTT.

The chain employs TRBV4-1 and TRBJ2-7; 7 nucleotides match TRBD2. This CDR3 is 15 amino acids long. Germline CDR1 reads MGHRA; CDR2 reads YSYEKL. Germline trimming cut 0 bases from V and 2 bases from J; bases unmatched to any gene: 4. The DNA of the CDR3 is TGCGCCAGCAGCCAAGAGCGGGAGAGTCCCTACGAGCAGTACTTC. This encodes CASSQERESPYEQYF.

The chain employs TRBV4-3 and TRBJ2-6; tentatively, D is TRBD1 (6 bases). The CDR3 has 19 amino acids. V lost 5 bases to trimming and J lost 2 bases, with 22 bases between them. Germline CDR1 reads LGHNA; CDR2 reads YSLEER. Written as DNA, the CDR3 is TGCGCCAGCAGCTCATACCTCGTGGGGGCGCGTACTGGGGCCAACGTCCTGACTTTC. Translated: CASSSYLVGARTGANVLTF.

This clonotype was detected a few times. V usage is TRBV6-5 and J usage is TRBJ2-2, with a weak D call TRBD1 (5 bases). This CDR3 is built from 14 residues. Deletions cut 7 bases from V and 5 bases from J, with 14 bases between. Germline V gives CDR1 MNHEY, CDR2 SVGAGI. Written as DNA, the CDR3 is TGTGCCAGCACCTCCAAGGGGCTAACCGGGGAGCTGTTTTTT. This encodes CASTSKGLTGELFF.

In this sample, this clonotype turned up a few times. V gene TRBV2 combines with J gene TRBJ2-7; 9 bases agree with TRBD2. Germline assignment: CDR1 SNHLY and CDR2 FYNNEI. V gave up 0 bases and J gave up 5 bases; unmatched junction bases: 5. The CDR3 is made up of 15 amino acids. CDR3 nucleotide sequence: TGTGCCAGCAGTGAAGCGGGGGGACTAGCCCACGAGCAGTACTTC. Its protein is CASSEAGGLAHEQYF.

The chain combines TRBV7-2 with TRBJ2-6, with 7 bases fitting TRBD1. Germline CDR1 reads SGHTA; CDR2 reads FQGNSA. V trimming: 5 bases; J trimming: 0 bases; junction bases outside the gene matches: 7. This CDR3 spans 17 amino acids. CDR3 DNA: TGTGCCAGCAGCAGTCCGGGACAGCACTCTGGGGCCAACGTCCTGACTTTC. It encodes CASSSPGQHSGANVLTF.

This clonotype was seen only a few times. The V and J genes are TRBV27 and TRBJ2-7; D not certain. The CDR3 is 12 amino acids. Between the trimmed V and J ends, which lost 8 bases and 2 bases, there was a span of 10 bases. The germline CDR1 and CDR2 sequences are MNHEY and SMNVEV (reference sequence). The CDR3 sequence: CASRLTPYEQYF. CDR3 DNA sequence: TGTGCCAGCCGGTTGACCCCCTACGAGCAGTACTTC.

In its sample, this clonotype was seen a few times. The chain combines TRBV18 with TRBJ1-6; D might be TRBD1 (5 bases). CDR3 size: 14 residues. The V end lost 6 bases, the J end lost 8 bases, and 14 bases lay between the germline ends. Germline V gene lookup returns CDR1 KGHSH and CDR2 LQKENI. Written as DNA, the CDR3 is TGTGCCAGCTCCCCCCAGGACACTGATTCACCCCTCCACTTT. Amino acids: CASSPQDTDSPLHF.

This chain links TRBV6-5 with TRBJ2-7; 7 bases line up with TRBD1. Losses at the gene ends were 6 bases for V and 1 base for J; bases not matched to a gene: 6. Germline V gives CDR1 MNHEY, CDR2 SVGAGI. The CDR3 is made up of 14 amino acids. The CDR3 DNA reads TGTGCCAGCAGGGCCCCGGGACAGTCCTACGAGCAGTACTTC. This translates into CASRAPGQSYEQYF.

The chain recombines TRBV2 with TRBJ2-2; 9 nucleotides match TRBD2. The CDR3 is made up of 14 amino acids. The germline V gene has CDR1 SNHLY and CDR2 FYNNEI. The V and J ends lost 8 bases and 0 bases, in that order; junction bases with no gene match: 1. Written as DNA, the CDR3 is TGTGCCAGCGGCGGGGGGGCGAACACCGGGGAGCTGTTTTTT. Its protein is CASGGGANTGELFF.